This record concerns one T cell receptor beta chain sequence. Its antigen is undetermined. This record comes from a study of response to subunit inactivated influenza vaccine. General study points: Each seasonal influenza vaccination recruits few new T cells, the authors suggested.

TCRdb re-called the RT-PCR reads through MiXCR, storing one row per CDR3 protein. Of approximately 160,000 distinct CDR3 sequences listed, about 11% were seen once; the top ten hold roughly a third. Germline-derived CDR1 and CDR2 are SEHNR and FQNEAQ (reference sequence). V dropped 6 bases and J dropped 8 bases, with 13 bases sitting between them. There are 12 residues in the CDR3. This rearrangement joins TRBV7-9 to TRBJ1-2; possible D gene TRBD1, 6 bases. The sequencing here drew on CD8+ T cells sorted from PBMCs, taken around 25 months after vaccination. This clonotype was sampled from a man between 50 and 69 years old who received an inactivated influenza vaccine. In nucleotides, the CDR3 is TGTGCCAGCAGATTACAGGGTAGCGGCTACACCTTC. This sequence encodes CASRLQGSGYTF.